This T cell receptor beta chain emerged from a study of blood T cell repertoires in COVID-19. TCRdb's table, derived via immunoSEQ multiplex PCR, lists solely in-frame clones and lacks some. This sample yields some 180,000 clones, of which more than 80% are seen a single time; more than 5.5% belongs to the top ten. This CDR3 spans 12 amino acids. The germline V gene encodes CDR1 SQVTM and CDR2 ANQGSEA. The V end lost 4 bases, the J end lost 4 bases, and 11 bases lay between the germline ends. Sequencing was done on a sample of PBMCs or T cells enriched from blood (not recorded which). This sequence was found in a middle-aged man who had recovered from COVID-19. The V gene is TRBV29-1, the J gene TRBJ2-7; D uncertain. CDR3 residues: CSVVYSTYEQYF. The CDR3 DNA follows: TGCAGCGTTGTGTATAGTACGTACGAGCAGTACTTC.